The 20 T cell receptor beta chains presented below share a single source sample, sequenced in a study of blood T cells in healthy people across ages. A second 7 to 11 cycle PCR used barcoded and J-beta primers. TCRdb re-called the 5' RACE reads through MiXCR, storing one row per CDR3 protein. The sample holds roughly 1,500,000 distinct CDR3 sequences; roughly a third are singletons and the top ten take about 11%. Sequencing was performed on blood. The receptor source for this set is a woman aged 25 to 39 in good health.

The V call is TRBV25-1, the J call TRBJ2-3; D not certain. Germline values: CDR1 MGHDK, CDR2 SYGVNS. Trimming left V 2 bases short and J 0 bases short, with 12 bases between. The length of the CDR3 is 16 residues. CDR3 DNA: TGTGCCAGCAGTGAAATCGGCGAAACTAGCACAGATACGCAGTATTTT. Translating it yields CASSEIGETSTDTQYF.

The CDR3 loop reads CASSSTAGGQNIQYF. The CDR3 DNA sequence: TGTGCCAGCAGCTCCACCGCGGGGGGGCAAAACATTCAGTACTTC. The chain joins TRBV7-9 to TRBJ2-4, with 9 bases matching TRBD2. The J segment lost 5 bases and the V segment lost 4 bases, leaving 6 bases of the junction unmatched. CDR3 length: 15 amino acids. CDR1 and CDR2 (germline): SEHNR, FQNEAQ (reference sequence).

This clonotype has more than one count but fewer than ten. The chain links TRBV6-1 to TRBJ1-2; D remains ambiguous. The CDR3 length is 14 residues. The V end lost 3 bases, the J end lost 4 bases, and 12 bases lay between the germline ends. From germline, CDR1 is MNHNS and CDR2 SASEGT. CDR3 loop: CASSDWGEGYGYTF. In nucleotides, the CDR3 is TGTGCCAGCAGTGATTGGGGTGAGGGCTATGGCTACACCTTC.

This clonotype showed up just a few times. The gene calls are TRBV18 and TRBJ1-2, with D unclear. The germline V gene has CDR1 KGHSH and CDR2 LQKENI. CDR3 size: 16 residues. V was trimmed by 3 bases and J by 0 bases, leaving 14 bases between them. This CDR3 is CASSPLRTDTNYGYTF. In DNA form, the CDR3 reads TGTGCCAGCTCACCCCTTAGGACCGATACTAACTATGGCTACACCTTC.

The CDR3 DNA reads TGTGCCAGCAGCGATGTAGGGGATACGCAGTATTTT. This translates into CASSDVGDTQYF. V gene TRBV9 combines with J gene TRBJ2-3; D is ambiguous. Germline V CDR1 and CDR2: SGDLS, YYNGEE. The CDR3 sequence is 12 residues long. The V end was cut by 3 bases, the J end by 6 bases, with 8 bases between.

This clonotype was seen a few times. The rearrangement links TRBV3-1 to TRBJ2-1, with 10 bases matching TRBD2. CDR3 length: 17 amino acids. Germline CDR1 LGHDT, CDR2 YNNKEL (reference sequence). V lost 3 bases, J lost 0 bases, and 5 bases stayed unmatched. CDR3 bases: TGTGCCAGCAGCCAGGGACTAGCGTCCTCCTCCTACAATGAGCAGTTCTTC. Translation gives CASSQGLASSSYNEQFF.

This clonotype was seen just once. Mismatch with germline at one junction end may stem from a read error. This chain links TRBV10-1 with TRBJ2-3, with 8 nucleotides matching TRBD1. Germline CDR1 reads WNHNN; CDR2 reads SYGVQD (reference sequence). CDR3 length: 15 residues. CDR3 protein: CASSGGTGSIDTQYF. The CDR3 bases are TGCGCCAGCAGTGGGGGGACAGGAAGCATAGATACGCAGTATTTT.

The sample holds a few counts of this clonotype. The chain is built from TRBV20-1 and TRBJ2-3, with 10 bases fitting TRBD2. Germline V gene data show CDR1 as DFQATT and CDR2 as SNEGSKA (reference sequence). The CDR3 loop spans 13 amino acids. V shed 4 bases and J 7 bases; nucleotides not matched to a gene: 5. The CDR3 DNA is TGCAGTGCTAAGCGGGGGGGGACGAATACGCAGTATTTT. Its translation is CSAKRGGTNTQYF.

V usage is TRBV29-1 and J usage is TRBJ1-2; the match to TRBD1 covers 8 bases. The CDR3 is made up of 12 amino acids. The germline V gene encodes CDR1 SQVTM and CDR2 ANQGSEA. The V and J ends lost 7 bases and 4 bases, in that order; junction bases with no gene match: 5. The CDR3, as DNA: TGCAGCGCCGCGCAGGGGGCCTATGGCTACACCTTC. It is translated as CSAAQGAYGYTF.

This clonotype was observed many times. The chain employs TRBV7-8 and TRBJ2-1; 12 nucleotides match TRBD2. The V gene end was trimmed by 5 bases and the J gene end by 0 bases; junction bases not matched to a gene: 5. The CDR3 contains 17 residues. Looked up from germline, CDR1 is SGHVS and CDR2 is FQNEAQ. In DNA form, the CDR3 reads TGTGCCAGCAGCAAACTAGCGGGGGGCGCCTCCTACAATGAGCAGTTCTTC. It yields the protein CASSKLAGGASYNEQFF.

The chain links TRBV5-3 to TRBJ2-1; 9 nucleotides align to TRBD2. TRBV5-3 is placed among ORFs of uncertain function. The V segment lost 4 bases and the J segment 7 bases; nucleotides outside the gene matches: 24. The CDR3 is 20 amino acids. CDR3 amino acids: CARSPPRPKRGAVRGNEQFF. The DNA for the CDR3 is TGTGCCAGAAGCCCACCGAGACCTAAGCGGGGGGCAGTTAGAGGAAATGAGCAGTTCTTC.

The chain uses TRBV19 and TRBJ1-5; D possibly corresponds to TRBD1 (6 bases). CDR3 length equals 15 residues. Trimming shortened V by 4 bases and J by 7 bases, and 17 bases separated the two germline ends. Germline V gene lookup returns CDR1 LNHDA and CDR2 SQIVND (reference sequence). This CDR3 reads CASSTQGNPKQPQHF. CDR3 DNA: TGTGCCAGTAGTACTCAGGGGAACCCGAAGCAGCCCCAGCATTTT.

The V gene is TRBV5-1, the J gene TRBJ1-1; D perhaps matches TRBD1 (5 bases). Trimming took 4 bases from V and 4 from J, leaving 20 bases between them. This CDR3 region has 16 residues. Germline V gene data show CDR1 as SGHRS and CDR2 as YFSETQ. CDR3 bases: TGCGCCAGCAGCGTTACTCCGGAGATCCAGGGCACTGAAGCTTTCTTT. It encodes CASSVTPEIQGTEAFF. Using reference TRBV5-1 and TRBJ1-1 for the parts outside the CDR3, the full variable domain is KAGVTQTPRYLIKTRGQQVTLSCSPISGHRSVSWYQQTPGQGLQFLFEYFSETQRNKGNFPGRFSGRQFSNSRSEMNVSTLELGDSALYLCASSVTPEIQGTEAFFGQGTRLTVV.

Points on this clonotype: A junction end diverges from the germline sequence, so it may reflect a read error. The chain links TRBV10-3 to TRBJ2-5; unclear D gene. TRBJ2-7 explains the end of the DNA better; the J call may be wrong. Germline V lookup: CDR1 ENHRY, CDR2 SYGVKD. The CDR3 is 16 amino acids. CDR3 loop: CATSESLSVSSGEQYF. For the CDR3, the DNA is TGTGCCACCAGTGAGTCACTGAGCGTTTCCTCGGGCGAGCAGTACTTC.

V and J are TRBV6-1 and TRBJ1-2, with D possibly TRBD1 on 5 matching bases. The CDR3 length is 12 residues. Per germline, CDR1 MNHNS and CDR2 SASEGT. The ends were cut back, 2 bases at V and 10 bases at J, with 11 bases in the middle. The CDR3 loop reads CASSERGRDYTF. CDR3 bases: TGTGCCAGCAGTGAACGGGGCAGAGACTACACCTTC.

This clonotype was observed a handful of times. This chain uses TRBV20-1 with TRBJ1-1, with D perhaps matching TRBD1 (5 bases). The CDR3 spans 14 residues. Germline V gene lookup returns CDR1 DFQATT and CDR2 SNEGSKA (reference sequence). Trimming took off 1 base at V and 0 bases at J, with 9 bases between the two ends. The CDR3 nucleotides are TGCAGTGCTAGAGGACAGACCATGAACACTGAAGCTTTCTTT. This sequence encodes CSARGQTMNTEAFF.

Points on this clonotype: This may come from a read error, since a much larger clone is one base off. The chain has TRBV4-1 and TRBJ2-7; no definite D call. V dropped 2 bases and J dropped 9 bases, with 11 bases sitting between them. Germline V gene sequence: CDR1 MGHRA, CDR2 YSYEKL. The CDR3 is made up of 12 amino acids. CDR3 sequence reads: CASSQNGAGQYF. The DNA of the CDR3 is TGCGCCAGCAGCCAAAACGGAGCAGGGCAGTACTTC.

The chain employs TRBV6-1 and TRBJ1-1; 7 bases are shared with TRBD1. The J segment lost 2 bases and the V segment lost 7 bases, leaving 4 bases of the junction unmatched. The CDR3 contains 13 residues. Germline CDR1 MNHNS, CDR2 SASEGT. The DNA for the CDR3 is TGTGCCAGCATAAACAGGGGAAACACTGAAGCTTTCTTT. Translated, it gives CASINRGNTEAFF.

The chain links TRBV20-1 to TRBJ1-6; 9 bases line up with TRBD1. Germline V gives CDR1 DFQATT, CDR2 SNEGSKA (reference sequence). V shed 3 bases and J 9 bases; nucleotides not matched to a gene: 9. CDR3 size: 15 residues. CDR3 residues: CSASKDRGEASPLHF. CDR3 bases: TGCAGTGCTAGTAAGGACAGGGGAGAAGCTTCACCCCTCCACTTT.

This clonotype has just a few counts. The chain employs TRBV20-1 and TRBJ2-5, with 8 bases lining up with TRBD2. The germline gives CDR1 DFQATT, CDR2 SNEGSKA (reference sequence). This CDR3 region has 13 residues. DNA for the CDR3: TGCAGCTGGACTAGCCCGTACCAAGAGACCCAGTACTTC. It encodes CSWTSPYQETQYF.